A selection of T cell receptor beta chains follows, all from one sample in a study of T cell responses to AZD1222 COVID-19 vaccine. The repertoire was sequenced with immunoSEQ multiplex PCR; TCRdb's copy has only in-frame clones and lacks some. The sample contains 70,000 to 85,000 clones, 80% to 90% of which appear only once. The source material was peripheral blood, sampled on day 0 of AZD1222 vaccination. These TCRs come from an adult in good health. The CDR3 runs from the conserved cysteine through the conserved F or W. A D gene is named only where the DNA matches it firmly. Not all rows give a size; the values are once, few, many and, for expanded clones, a class.

>14|NA|NA|TRBJ2-1|TRBV11-2
CASSLQGGTNEQFF
TGTGCCAGCAGCTTACAGGGGGGGACTAATGAGCAGTTCTTC
>17|NA|TRBD1|TRBJ2-6|TRBV27
CASRSDRGPSGANVLTF
TGTGCCAGCAGATCGGACAGGGGGCCTTCCGGGGCCAACGTCCTGACTTTC
>13|once|NA|TRBJ1-3|TRBV14
CASSIQGGNTIYF
TGTGCCAGCAGCATCCAGGGTGGAAACACCATATATTTT
>14|NA|NA|TRBJ2-1|TRBV7-2
CASTKQGIYNEQFF
TGTGCCAGCACTAAACAGGGAATATACAATGAGCAGTTCTTC
>13|NA|TRBD1|TRBJ1-1|TRBV5-1
CASRTGGITEAFF
TGCGCCAGCAGGACAGGGGGGATCACTGAAGCTTTCTTT
>16|NA|TRBD1|TRBJ1-1|TRBV7-2
CASSLSSGGFGTEAFF
TGTGCCAGCAGCTTAAGCTCAGGGGGGTTCGGCACTGAAGCTTTCTTT
>14|NA|TRBD2|TRBJ2-5|TRBV7-6
CASSPSGGGKTQYF
TGTGCCAGCAGCCCTAGCGGGGGAGGAAAGACCCAGTACTTC
>14|NA|NA|TRBJ1-1|TRBV19
CASSGDGRNTEAFF
TGTGCCAGTAGCGGCGACGGGAGGAACACTGAAGCTTTCTTT
>16|NA|TRBD2|TRBJ2-3|TRBV7-3
CASSLSPGGPTDTQYF
TGTGCCAGCAGCTTATCCCCGGGGGGGCCCACAGATACGCAGTATTTT
>18|NA|TRBD2|TRBJ2-5|TRBV5-3
CARSGPMAGVLIQETQYF
TGTGCCAGAAGCGGGCCTATGGCGGGGGTCTTAATCCAAGAGACCCAGTACTTC
>14|NA|NA|TRBJ1-2|TRBV30
CAWSLGVVNYGYTF
TGTGCCTGGAGTCTGGGAGTAGTTAACTATGGCTACACCTTC
>14|NA|NA|TRBJ1-6|TRBV5-4
CASSLGQGDSPLHF
TGTGCCAGCAGCTTGGGGCAGGGAGATTCACCCCTCCACTTT
>14|NA|TRBD2|TRBJ2-5|TRBV3-1/TRBV3-2
CASSPSGGEETQYF
TGTGCCAGCAGTCCTAGCGGGGGGGAGGAGACCCAGTACTTC
>17|NA|NA|TRBJ1-1|TRBV10-3
CAISETKRQGRGTEAFF
TGTGCCATCAGTGAGACAAAAAGGCAGGGGAGAGGGACTGAAGCTTTCTTT
>14|NA|NA|TRBJ1-6|TRBV18
CASSLDVTNSPLHF
TGTGCCAGCTCCCTGGATGTAACGAATTCACCCCTCCACTTT
>19|NA|TRBD2|TRBJ2-3|TRBV27
CASSLEGGTSSPQPDTQYF
TGTGCCAGCAGTTTAGAGGGCGGGACTAGCTCGCCACAACCTGATACGCAGTATTTT
>13|NA|TRBD1|TRBJ1-4|TRBV4-2
CASSRGQEEKLFF
TGTGCCAGCAGCAGGGGACAGGAGGAAAAACTGTTTTTT
>14|NA|NA|TRBJ2-1|TRBV5-1
CASSRDLRRNEQFF
TGCGCCAGCAGCCGGGACCTCCGTAGGAATGAGCAGTTCTTC
>13|NA|NA|TRBJ1-5|TRBV6-6
CATEDGSNQPQHF
TGTGCCACCGAGGACGGGAGCAATCAGCCCCAGCATTTT
>14|NA|TRBD1|TRBJ2-7|TRBV5-8
CASSRGQGEDEQYF
TGTGCCAGCAGCCGAGGACAGGGTGAGGACGAGCAGTACTTC
>15|few|NA|TRBJ2-3|TRBV27
CASTRGPSSTDTQYF
TGTGCCAGCACTCGGGGACCCTCTAGCACAGATACGCAGTATTTT
>13|NA|NA|TRBJ2-3|TRBV28
CASSPRPTDTQYF
TGTGCCAGCAGTCCTAGGCCCACAGATACGCAGTATTTT
>15|NA|NA|TRBJ1-1|TRBV19
CASTHPRGRGTEAFF
TGTGCCAGTACTCACCCCCGGGGGCGGGGAACTGAAGCTTTCTTT
>15|NA|TRBD2|TRBJ2-7|TRBV11-3
CASSLGTSGMNEQYF
TGTGCCAGCAGCTTAGGGACTAGCGGGATGAACGAGCAGTACTTC
>15|NA|TRBD2|TRBJ2-3|TRBV7-2
CASSLQAGSTDTQYF
TGTGCCAGCAGCTTACAAGCGGGATCCACAGATACGCAGTATTTT
>13|NA|NA|TRBJ1-5|TRBV28
CASSLESNQPQHF
TGTGCCAGCAGTTTGGAAAGCAATCAGCCCCAGCATTTT
>15|NA|NA|TRBJ1-5|TRBV19
CASSPARGSNQPQHF
TGTGCCAGTAGCCCCGCCCGGGGGAGCAATCAGCCCCAGCATTTT
>14|NA|NA|TRBJ1-3|TRBV5-6
CASSRTDSGNTIYF
TGTGCCAGCAGCCGGACAGACTCTGGAAACACCATATATTTT
>17|NA|NA|TRBJ2-4|TRBV7-3
CASSSRLQGEGKNIQYF
TGTGCCAGCAGCTCGCGACTACAGGGGGAGGGCAAAAACATTCAGTACTTC
>14|NA|NA|TRBJ1-6|TRBV6-5
CASSYYGPNSPLHF
TGTGCCAGCAGTTACTATGGGCCTAATTCACCCCTCCACTTT
>12|NA|TRBD1|TRBJ1-4|TRBV23-1
CATRDRGKKLFF
TGCGCCACCCGGGACAGGGGTAAAAAACTGTTTTTT
>16|NA|NA|TRBJ2-7|TRBV4-3
CASSQADSVAVYEQYF
TGCGCCAGCAGCCAAGCAGATTCCGTAGCGGTTTACGAGCAGTACTTC
>15|NA|TRBD1|TRBJ1-1|TRBV19
CASSILTRTGDQAFF
TGTGCCAGTAGTATCCTCACAAGGACAGGCGACCAAGCTTTCTTT
>16|NA|NA|TRBJ1-4|TRBV28
CASSSMRGTTNEKLFF
TGTGCCAGCAGTTCCATGAGGGGGACAACTAATGAAAAACTGTTTTTT